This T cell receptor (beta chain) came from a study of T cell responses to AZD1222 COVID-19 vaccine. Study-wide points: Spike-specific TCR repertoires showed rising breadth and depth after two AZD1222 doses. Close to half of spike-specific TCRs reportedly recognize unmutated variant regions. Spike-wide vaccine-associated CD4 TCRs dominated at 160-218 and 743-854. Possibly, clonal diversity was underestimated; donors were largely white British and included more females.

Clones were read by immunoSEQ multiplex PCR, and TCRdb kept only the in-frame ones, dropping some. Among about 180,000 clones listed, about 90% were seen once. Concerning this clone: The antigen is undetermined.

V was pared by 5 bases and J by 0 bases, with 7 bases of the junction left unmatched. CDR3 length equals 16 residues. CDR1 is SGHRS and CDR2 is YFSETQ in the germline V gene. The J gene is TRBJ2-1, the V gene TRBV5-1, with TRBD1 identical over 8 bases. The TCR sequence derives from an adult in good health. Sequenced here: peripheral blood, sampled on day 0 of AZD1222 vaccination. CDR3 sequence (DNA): TGCGCCAGCAGTTCTGCACAGGGGGTCTCCTACAATGAGCAGTTCTTC. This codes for CASSSAQGVSYNEQFF.